Presented here are 31 T cell receptor beta chains from one specimen sequenced in a study of response to subunit inactivated influenza vaccine. Each CDR3 protein is one row after TCRdb ran MiXCR on the RT-PCR reads. Of about 650,000 distinct CDR3 sequences listed, around 16% are singletons. This specimen was PBMCs from blood, taken 11 to 12 days after vaccination. These receptor sequences come from a man in his forties or fifties who received an inactivated influenza vaccine.

The V call is TRBV24-1, the J call TRBJ2-1; no firm D call. Germline V lookup: CDR1 KGHDR, CDR2 SFDVKD. The CDR3 consists of 15 residues. V was shortened by 4 bases and J by 0 bases, with 9 bases between the two germline ends. The DNA for the CDR3 is TGTGCCACCAGTGAAGGTGCCTTCTCCTACAATGAGCAGTTCTTC. Protein: CATSEGAFSYNEQFF.

This clonotype has ten or more counts. The rearrangement links TRBV27 to TRBJ1-2; TRBD1 matches at 10 bases. The CDR3 loop spans 15 amino acids. Germline lookup yields CDR1 MNHEY and CDR2 SMNVEV (reference sequence). V shed 6 bases, J shed 5 bases, and the junction held 9 bases outside the gene matches. The CDR3 sequence: CASSLIGTGEYGYTF. In DNA, the CDR3 is TGTGCCAGCAGCCTTATTGGGACAGGGGAGTATGGCTACACCTTC.

The rearrangement links TRBV15 to TRBJ2-7, with 8 nucleotides matching TRBD2. CDR1 and CDR2 (germline): LNHNV, YYDKDF (reference sequence). The length of the CDR3 is 16 residues. J gave up 3 bases and V 0 bases, and 7 bases lay outside the gene matches. In DNA form, the CDR3 reads TGTGCCACCAGCAGAGAAAATAGCGGGATAATCTACGAGCAGTACTTC. Amino acids: CATSRENSGIIYEQYF.

A few counts support this clonotype. The J gene is TRBJ2-6, the V gene TRBV28; tentative D call: TRBD1 (5 bases). The germline gives CDR1 MDHEN, CDR2 SYDVKM. V lost 4 bases, J lost 0 bases, and 7 bases lay in between. The CDR3 covers 15 residues. CDR3 nucleotide sequence: TGTGCCAGCAGTTGGGGCAGCTCTGGGGCCAACGTCCTGACTTTC. Residues: CASSWGSSGANVLTF.

The chain is built from TRBV12-3 or TRBV12-4 and TRBJ2-7, with D tentatively TRBD1 (6 bases). Trimming left V 3 bases short and J 2 bases short, with 11 bases between. CDR3 length: 14 residues. CDR3 sequence: CASSFRGLAYEQYF. CDR3 in DNA: TGTGCCAGCAGTTTCAGGGGCTTAGCCTACGAGCAGTACTTC.

The gene calls are TRBV4-2 and TRBJ2-1, with 16 bases matching TRBD2. The junction had 10 bases not matched to a gene; V was cut back by 4 bases and J by 7 bases. Germline V lookup: CDR1 LGHNA, CDR2 YNFKEQ. The CDR3 covers 18 residues. The CDR3 sequence: CASSPTGTSGRAGNEQFF. DNA of the CDR3: TGTGCCAGCAGCCCGACCGGGACTAGCGGGAGGGCCGGTAATGAGCAGTTCTTC.

The J gene is TRBJ2-5, the V gene TRBV11-1, with TRBD1 matching over 8 bases. The V gene end was trimmed by 5 bases and the J gene end by 4 bases; junction bases not matched to a gene: 21. The CDR3 sequence is 19 residues long. CDR1 is SGHAT and CDR2 is FQDESV in the germline V gene (reference sequence). CDR3 bases: TGTGCCAGCAGCAGAGCCGGGACAGGCTCCTTGATCGAGGGAGAGACCCAGTACTTC. This encodes CASSRAGTGSLIEGETQYF. The whole variable domain, remainder taken from reference TRBV11-1 and TRBJ2-5, is EAEVAQSPRYKITEKSQAVAFWCDPISGHATLYWYRQILGQGPELLVQFQDESVVDDSQLPKDRFSAERLKGVDSTLKIQPAELGDSAMYLCASSRAGTGSLIEGETQYFGPGTRLLVL.

The genes are TRBV20-1 and TRBJ2-3; 9 positions match TRBD2. Unmatched junction bases numbered 8, after V lost 0 bases and J lost 1 base. Germline lookup yields CDR1 DFQATT and CDR2 SNEGSKA (reference sequence). The CDR3 contains 17 residues. The CDR3 here is CSARDLIAGVGTDTQYF. The DNA for the CDR3 is TGCAGTGCTAGAGATCTGATAGCGGGAGTTGGCACAGATACGCAGTATTTT.

This clonotype appeared many times. The chain joins TRBV12-3 or TRBV12-4 to TRBJ2-7; D is possibly TRBD1 (6 bases). Between the trimmed V and J ends, which lost 5 bases and 0 bases, there was a span of 14 bases. The CDR3 is 15 amino acids. In DNA form, the CDR3 reads TGTGCCAGCAGTGCCACCGGGACACCCTCCTACGAGCAGTACTTC. It is translated as CASSATGTPSYEQYF.

The rearrangement joins TRBV4-3 to TRBJ2-1; D remains ambiguous. The germline gives CDR1 LGHNA, CDR2 YSLEER. V was pared by 4 bases and J by 2 bases, with 6 bases between. This CDR3 is 13 amino acids long. The CDR3 sequence is CASSPKTYNEQFF. DNA of the CDR3: TGCGCCAGCAGCCCTAAGACCTACAATGAGCAGTTCTTC.

This clonotype was counted at least ten times. This sequence joins TRBV5-6 and TRBJ1-1; no reliable D call. The CDR3 is 15 amino acids. V was trimmed by 5 bases and J by 2 bases, leaving 16 bases between them. Germline V lookup: CDR1 SGHDT, CDR2 YYEEEE. CDR3 sequence reads: CASSPTGRSNTEAFF. Here the CDR3 DNA reads TGTGCCAGCAGTCCAACCGGGCGCTCCAACACTGAAGCTTTCTTT.

This clonotype showed up just a few times. V and J are TRBV10-3 and TRBJ2-1, with D tentatively TRBD2 (5 bases). CDR3 length equals 12 residues. Trimming left V 7 bases short and J 9 bases short, with 13 bases between. CDR1 is ENHRY, CDR2 SYGVKD, per germline. Here the CDR3 reads CAITMDFTEQFF. The CDR3 DNA follows: TGTGCCATCACAATGGACTTTACTGAGCAGTTCTTC.

The chain carries TRBV7-9 and TRBJ1-4; 7 positions agree with TRBD1. CDR3 length equals 14 residues. Germline V gene sequence: CDR1 SEHNR, CDR2 FQNEAQ (reference sequence). Losses at the gene ends were 6 bases for V and 4 bases for J; bases not matched to a gene: 5. This chain's CDR3 is CASSYRQGNEKLFF. The CDR3 coding sequence is TGTGCCAGCAGTTACAGACAGGGTAATGAAAAACTGTTTTTT.

The chain has TRBV20-1 and TRBJ2-1, with D perhaps TRBD1 (6 bases). Deletions cut 5 bases from V and 6 bases from J, with 17 bases between. The CDR3 has 14 residues. Germline assignment: CDR1 DFQATT and CDR2 SNEGSKA (reference sequence). The DNA for the CDR3 is TGCAGTGCTCTTCCAGGGGCAAGGGGCAATGAGCAGTTCTTC. This codes for CSALPGARGNEQFF.

This clonotype has more than one count but fewer than ten. This sequence joins TRBV11-1 and TRBJ2-3; 12 bases align to TRBD2. The CDR3 is 19 residues long. In germline, CDR1 is SGHAT, CDR2 FQDESV (reference sequence). V gave up 2 bases and J gave up 3 bases; unmatched junction bases: 12. This CDR3 is CASSLPREGGLAGTDTQYF. As DNA, the CDR3 is TGTGCCAGCAGCTTACCGAGAGAGGGAGGACTAGCGGGAACAGATACGCAGTATTTT.

The chain links TRBV6-6 to TRBJ2-1; D remains ambiguous. CDR1 is MNHNY and CDR2 is SVGAGI in the germline V gene (reference sequence). The CDR3 has 13 residues. The V gene lost 0 bases and the J gene lost 9 bases, with 9 bases spanning the gap. The CDR3 DNA reads as TGTGCCAGCAGTTACTCGATTTCCCCTGAGCAGTTCTTC. This encodes CASSYSISPEQFF.

This clonotype was counted a few times. This CDR3 is CSASGTPVTARYF. The CDR3 DNA follows: TGCAGTGCTTCCGGGACGCCGGTCACCGCGCGGTACTTC. The chain combines TRBV20-1 with TRBJ2-7; either TRBD1 or TRBD2 may supply D (5 bases each). Germline assignment: CDR1 DFQATT and CDR2 SNEGSKA (reference sequence). With 5 bases removed from V and 12 bases from J, the gap between germline ends came to 23 bases. The CDR3 has 13 amino acids.

J is TRBJ2-1 and V is TRBV10-3; no clear D gene. Germline CDR1 ENHRY, CDR2 SYGVKD. CDR3 size: 11 residues. V was trimmed by 0 bases and J by 10 bases, leaving 4 bases between them. The CDR3 spells CAISESIEQFF. As DNA, the CDR3 is TGTGCCATCAGTGAGTCGATAGAGCAGTTCTTC.

This clonotype was observed a handful of times. The chain links TRBV28 to TRBJ2-5; no definite D call. Trimming took 5 bases from V and 8 from J, leaving 12 bases between them. CDR3 length: 12 residues. Germline V gives CDR1 MDHEN, CDR2 SYDVKM. CDR3 sequence (DNA): TGTGCCAGCAGTAGCCCAGTCCTCACCCAGTACTTC. The encoded protein is CASSSPVLTQYF.

This clonotype was seen a few times. The chain employs TRBV4-2 and TRBJ1-3; D gene ambiguous. The germline V gene encodes CDR1 LGHNA and CDR2 YNFKEQ. The CDR3 sequence is 15 residues long. Trimming pared 0 bases from V and 0 bases from J, leaving 6 bases between. CDR3 DNA: TGTGCCAGCAGCCAAGACCATTACTCTGGAAACACCATATATTTT. It translates to CASSQDHYSGNTIYF.

The V call is TRBV12-3 or TRBV12-4, the J call TRBJ1-5, with D perhaps matching TRBD1 (5 bases). The V end lost 6 bases, the J end lost 4 bases, and 16 bases lay between the germline ends. This CDR3 is built from 15 residues. The CDR3 sequence is CASSSIGDGNQPQHF. The DNA for the CDR3 is TGTGCCAGCAGCTCCATCGGGGACGGTAATCAGCCCCAGCATTTT.

The chain couples TRBV20-1 to TRBJ1-1; 10 bases line up with TRBD1. J was trimmed by 1 base and V by 5 bases; bases with no gene match: 7. This CDR3 spans 15 amino acids. Germline lookup yields CDR1 DFQATT and CDR2 SNEGSKA (reference sequence). The CDR3 coding sequence is TGCAGTGCTCGGACAGGGGGATGGAGGAACACTGAAGCTTTCTTT. Protein: CSARTGGWRNTEAFF.

This clonotype was detected ten times or more. The V and J genes are TRBV11-2 and TRBJ2-1; 8 bases map to TRBD1. Looked up from germline, CDR1 is SGHAT and CDR2 is FQNNGV. There are 15 residues in the CDR3. V lost 4 bases to trimming and J lost 2 bases; unmatched junction nucleotides: 4. DNA for the CDR3: TGTGCCAGCAGCTCCCGACAGGGGCCCTACAATGAGCAGTTCTTC. Amino acid sequence: CASSSRQGPYNEQFF.

This clonotype was observed once. The chain is built from TRBV23-1 and TRBJ2-5; 8 nucleotides line up with TRBD2. TRBV23-1 is an ORF, with its function uncertain. The J segment lost 5 bases and the V segment lost 3 bases, leaving 8 bases of the junction unmatched. The CDR3 is 15 amino acids. The chain's CDR3 is CASSHLGLAKETQYF. The DNA for the CDR3 is TGCGCCAGCAGTCATCTCGGACTAGCTAAGGAGACCCAGTACTTC.

This clonotype was recorded a few times. The V call is TRBV2, the J call TRBJ2-7, with 7 nucleotides matching TRBD2. Germline CDR1 is SNHLY and CDR2 is FYNNEI. Trimming took 8 bases from V and 5 from J; bases not matched to a gene: 9. The CDR3 totals 13 residues. The CDR3 nucleotides are TGTGCCAGCCGGACTAGTCTTCTCCACGAGCAGTACTTC. It encodes CASRTSLLHEQYF. The complete variable domain, with remaining parts taken from reference TRBV2 and TRBJ2-7, reads EPEVTQTPSHQVTQMGQEVILRCVPISNHLYFYWYRQILGQKVEFLVSFYNNEISEKSEIFDDQFSVERPDGSNFTLKIRSTKLEDSAMYFCASRTSLLHEQYFGPGTRLTVT.

The chain carries TRBV9 and TRBJ2-3; 14 bases are a match to TRBD2. CDR3 length: 18 amino acids. CDR1 is SGDLS, CDR2 YYNGEE, per germline. After removal of 4 bases from V and 4 bases from J, the junction contained 11 bases not matched to a gene. The DNA of the CDR3 is TGTGCCAGCAGCCCCCACGGGACTAGCGGGAGCAGGGCAGATACGCAGTATTTT. Its translation: CASSPHGTSGSRADTQYF.

The CDR3 region has the DNA TGTGCCAGCAGCTCTGGACAGGTCTACACCGGGGAGCTGTTTTTT. Encoded protein: CASSSGQVYTGELFF. This chain joins TRBV7-2 and TRBJ2-2; 7 nucleotides match TRBD1. J was trimmed by 3 bases and V by 4 bases; bases with no gene match: 5. Germline V lookup: CDR1 SGHTA, CDR2 FQGNSA. The CDR3 extends over 15 amino acids.

The CDR3 DNA follows: TGTGCCACCAGTGACTCCATATACAATGAGCAGTTCTTC. Protein sequence: CATSDSIYNEQFF. The gene calls are TRBV24-1 and TRBJ2-1, with D unresolved. V lost 4 bases and J 4 bases, leaving 7 bases between the germline ends. Germline CDR1 is KGHDR and CDR2 is SFDVKD. The CDR3 is made up of 13 amino acids.

This clonotype was observed a few times. The J gene is TRBJ2-5, the V gene TRBV9; D possibly uses TRBD1 or TRBD2 (5 bases each). The length of the CDR3 is 17 residues. The germline gives CDR1 SGDLS, CDR2 YYNGEE. The germline V and J ends were trimmed by 4 bases and 2 bases, with 21 bases remaining between them. The CDR3, as DNA: TGTGCCAGCAGCATCGGCGTCAGCCTCGGGGCTCAAGAGACCCAGTACTTC. Protein sequence: CASSIGVSLGAQETQYF.

This clonotype came up a few times. The chain combines TRBV11-2 with TRBJ2-1, with D tentatively TRBD1 (6 bases). This CDR3 comprises 15 residues. V gave up 5 bases and J gave up 8 bases, with 19 bases separating them. From germline, CDR1 is SGHAT and CDR2 FQNNGV. CDR3 nucleotide sequence: TGTGCCAGCAGCAGCCGGGACACCGGTAGGGATGAGCAGTTCTTC. This translates into CASSSRDTGRDEQFF.

This clonotype occurred a few times. The rearrangement uses TRBV7-9 and TRBJ2-2; 8 bases map to TRBD1. There are 15 residues in the CDR3. The J segment lost 11 bases and the V segment lost 3 bases, leaving 11 bases of the junction unmatched. Germline CDR1 SEHNR, CDR2 FQNEAQ (reference sequence). Here the CDR3 DNA reads TGTGCCAGCAGCTTTACAGACAGGGGAGTTTTTGAGCTGTTTTTT. Translating gives CASSFTDRGVFELFF.